Listed below are T cell receptor beta chains from one sample, sequenced in a study of a mutant IDH1 vaccine in newly diagnosed glioma. Sequencing used immunoSEQ multiplex PCR; TCRdb keeps in-frame clones, though not all of them. Of 60,000 to 75,000 clones listed, 79% are singletons. The material sequenced was PBMCs, taken from a glioma patient treated with radiotherapy, temozolomide or both. The receptor source for this set is a man aged 45-60 years with glioma. Both conserved end residues are trimmed from each CDR3.

TRBV5-6,TRBJ1-2,ASSLSGTNYGYT
TRBV29-1,TRBJ2-3,SVGGSTDTQY
TRBV7-9,TRBJ1-2,ASSLVPGLGGYT
TRBV13,TRBJ2-1,ASSQRGYEQF
TRBV5-1,TRBJ2-5,ASSGLAKTQY
TRBV7-2,TRBJ2-3,ASSSLAPDTQY
TRBV10-3,TRBJ1-2,AITPGLADGYT
TRBV2,TRBJ1-2,ASRAEDYGYT
TRBV6-5,TRBJ1-2,ASSYSQAGVRYT
TRBV5-1,TRBJ1-4,ASSSDWFNEKLF
TRBV4-3,TRBJ2-1,ASSQVERGGYNEQF
TRBV6-5,TRBJ2-1,ASSYKAAGHHNEQF
TRBV4-1,TRBJ2-1,ASSQGTMATYEQF
TRBV19,TRBJ2-5,ASSSGGAETQY
TRBV5-1,TRBJ2-2,ASYRGGQGVNTGELF
TRBV29-1,TRBJ2-5,SVEYRGETQY
TRBV19,TRBJ1-5,ASSIVGGTRGPQH
TRBV7-9,TRBJ1-1,ASSLVDMGLMNTEAF
TRBV6-5,TRBJ1-3,ASSYSENGNTIY
TRBV9,TRBJ2-1,ASSVGAQSGLGVYNEQF
TRBV29-1,TRBJ1-2,SVEVASGVRVYGYT
TRBV5-1,TRBJ1-4,ASSSTGYNEKLF
TRBV7-9,TRBJ2-6,ASSWFENSGANVLT
TRBV30,TRBJ2-3,AWSAASPDTQY
TRBV9,TRBJ1-5,ASSLPSAAAYSNQPQH
TRBV9,TRBJ1-2,ASSMTGDGYT
TRBV7-2,TRBJ1-6,ASSRGASFGDSPLH
TRBV7-9,TRBJ1-2,ASSLERTGWLDYGYT
TRBV9,TRBJ2-7,ASSAGTTYEQY
TRBV29-1,TRBJ2-3,SVDRPQGTDTQY
TRBV10-1,TRBJ1-2,ASSEDGFGYT
TRBV5-4,TRBJ2-3,ASSLEAVTDTQY
TRBV6-1,TRBJ2-7,ASSVNYEQY
TRBV4-1,TRBJ1-5,ASSQGLEGQPQH
TRBV7-3,TRBJ1-1,ASSEGHQNTEAF
TRBV5-4,TRBJ1-1,ASSLAQGGWTEAF
TRBV19,TRBJ2-3,ASSRGQYTDTQY
TRBV30,TRBJ2-3,AWKSTSGMGDTQY
TRBV5-1,TRBJ2-4,ASSFAGVDGNIQY
TRBV28,TRBJ1-5,ASSLRGRGGYQPQH
TRBV7-2,TRBJ2-5,ASSLDGNQETQY
TRBV19,TRBJ2-6,ASSIGTAGANVLT
TRBV5-6,TRBJ1-1,ASSLFGKGDTEAF
TRBV30,TRBJ1-3,AWSVESGNPGNTIY
TRBV7-2,TRBJ2-2,ASSWQGGTGELF
TRBV2,TRBJ1-1,ASTLTGTGVAF
TRBV28,TRBJ1-2,ASSQAWTENYGYT
TRBV2,TRBJ2-5,ASIPGGETQY
TRBV4-1,TRBJ2-7,ASSPKQGPYEQY
TRBV6-4,TRBJ2-7,ASGGGTSGVYYEQY
TRBV30,TRBJ2-3,AWSTYPGLAGGLLSADTQY
TRBV30,TRBJ2-5,AWSGLAGRQTQY
TRBV5-1,TRBJ2-7,ASSDGTGDEQY
TRBV7-9,TRBJ1-4,ASSWDANEKLF
TRBV7-8,TRBJ2-7,ASSLVTGSEQY